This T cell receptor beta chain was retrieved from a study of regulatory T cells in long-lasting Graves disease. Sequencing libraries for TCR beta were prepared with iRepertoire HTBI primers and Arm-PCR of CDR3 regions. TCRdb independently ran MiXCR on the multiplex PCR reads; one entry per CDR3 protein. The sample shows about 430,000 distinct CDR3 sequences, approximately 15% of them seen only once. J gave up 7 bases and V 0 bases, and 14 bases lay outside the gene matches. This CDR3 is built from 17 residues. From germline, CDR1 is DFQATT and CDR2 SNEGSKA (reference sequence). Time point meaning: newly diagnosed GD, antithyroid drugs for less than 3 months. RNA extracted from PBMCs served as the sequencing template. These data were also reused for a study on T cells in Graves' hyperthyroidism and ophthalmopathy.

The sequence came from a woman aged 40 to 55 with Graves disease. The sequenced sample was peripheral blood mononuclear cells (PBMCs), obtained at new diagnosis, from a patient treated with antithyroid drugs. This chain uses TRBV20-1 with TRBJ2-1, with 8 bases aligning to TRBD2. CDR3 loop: CSAREPGRGLLNNEQFF. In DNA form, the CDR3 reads TGCAGTGCTAGAGAACCCGGGAGGGGCCTCCTCAATAATGAGCAGTTCTTC.